This T cell receptor beta chain was sequenced in a study of beta chain features in type 1 diabetes. General study results and limits: Within patients, naive, central memory and Treg TCRB repertoires seemed more similar than within healthy donors. All four CD4+ subsets from Type 1 diabetes patients carried moderately but significantly shorter TCRB CDR3s.

The junction had 12 bases not matched to a gene; V was cut back by 5 bases and J by 7 bases. The CDR3 consists of 15 residues. CDR1 and CDR2 from the germline V gene are MDHEN and SYDVKM. The table lists this clone with a few counts. Its antigen is undetermined. The study reverse transcribed the entire isolated RNA, so it sequenced expressed TCRB transcripts. Measured with immunoSEQ multiplex PCR; TCRdb has only the in-frame clones, and not every one. The sample lists more than 150,000 clones, roughly an eighth occurring once. This TCR derives from a woman younger than 30 in good health. The material sequenced was central memory CD4+ T cells from blood. This chain links TRBV28 with TRBJ2-7; TRBD2 aligns across 9 bases. The CDR3 sequence: CASSLRVAGAQEQYF. CDR3 nucleotides: TGTGCCAGCAGTCTCCGGGTAGCGGGAGCCCAAGAGCAGTACTTC.